The T cell receptor beta chain described here comes from a study of T cell repertoires in cytomegalovirus infection. The length of the CDR3 is 15 residues. Trimming removed 6 bases from V and 0 bases from J, with 15 bases in between. CDR1 DFQATT and CDR2 SNEGSKA come from the germline V gene (reference sequence). TCRdb reanalysed the reads using MiXCR and keeps one entry per CDR3 protein. The sample includes 400,000 to 550,000 distinct CDR3 sequences, about 11% of them seen just once. The genes are TRBV20-1 and TRBJ1-3; perhaps TRBD1 as D (6 bases). Source material: PBMCs. The source of this sequence is a human donor in good health (CMV status not recorded). Some clones in this sample may be carry-over from other donors' samples. The CDR3, as DNA: TGCAGTGCAACGGGGAGGGACAACTCTGGAAACACCATATATTTT. Translation gives CSATGRDNSGNTIYF.